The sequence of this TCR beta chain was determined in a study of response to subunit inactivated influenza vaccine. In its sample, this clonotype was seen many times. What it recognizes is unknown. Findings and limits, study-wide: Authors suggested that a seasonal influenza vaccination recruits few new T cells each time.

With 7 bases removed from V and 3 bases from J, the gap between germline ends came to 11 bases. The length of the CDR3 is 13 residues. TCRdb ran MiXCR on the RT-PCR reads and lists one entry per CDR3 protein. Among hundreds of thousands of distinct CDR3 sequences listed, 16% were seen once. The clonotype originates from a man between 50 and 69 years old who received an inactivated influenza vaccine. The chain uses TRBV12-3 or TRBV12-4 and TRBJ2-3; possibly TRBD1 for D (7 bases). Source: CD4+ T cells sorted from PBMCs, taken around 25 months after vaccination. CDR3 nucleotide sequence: TGTGCCAGCACGCGGGACAGTACAGATACGCAGTATTTT. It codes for CASTRDSTDTQYF.